Listed below are T cell receptor beta chains from one sample, sequenced in a study of shared clonotypes between healthy human individuals. Sequenced by immunoSEQ multiplex PCR; TCRdb stores in-frame clones only, minus some. The sample includes about 2,500,000 clones, about 92% seen only once; the top ten take around 0.15%. Sequenced sample: naive CD4+ T cells sorted from blood. The receptors come from a man aged 18 to 30 in good health. The CDR3 runs from the conserved cysteine through the conserved F or W. A D gene is named only where the DNA matches it firmly. The size field is filled for only some rows; it gives once, few, many or a size class.

TGCAGCGTTGCTACAGGGGGTAGTGAAAAACTGTTTTTT	CSVATGGSEKLFF	TRBV29-1	TRBJ1-4	TRBD1	13	.
TGTGCCAGCAGCCTGCGGACAGACACCGGGGAGCTGTTTTTT	CASSLRTDTGELFF	TRBV7-2	TRBJ2-2	.	14	.
TGCGCCAGCAGCTCCCAGGACAGGGTTTATGGCTACACCTTC	CASSSQDRVYGYTF	TRBV5-1	TRBJ1-2	TRBD1	14	.
TGTGCCAGCAGCTTAGTCTCATCTGGGACAGGGAGTGACAATTCACCCCTCCACTTT	CASSLVSSGTGSDNSPLHF	TRBV7-8	TRBJ1-6	TRBD1	19	.
TGTGCCAGTAGAGAAAGCGGGGGGGCCATAGCAGATACGCAGTATTTT	CASRESGGAIADTQYF	TRBV19	TRBJ2-3	TRBD2	16	once
TGTGCCAGTAGTGTCCAGGGTTACGAGCAGTACTTC	CASSVQGYEQYF	TRBV19	TRBJ2-7	.	12	.
TGTGCCAGCAGCCCCTTGAGCTCGGAGACCCAGTACTTC	CASSPLSSETQYF	TRBV5-4	TRBJ2-5	.	13	.
TGTGCCAGCAGCTTAGAATCGGGACCTAAAGAGACCCAGTACTTC	CASSLESGPKETQYF	TRBV11-2	TRBJ2-5	.	15	once
TGTGCCAGCAGCTTGGTACCAGGGTCAGTCCCTGGGGCCAACGTCCTGACTTTC	CASSLVPGSVPGANVLTF	TRBV5-8	TRBJ2-6	.	18	.
TGTGCCAGCAGCCTGAGCAGGGGCTATGGCTACACCTTC	CASSLSRGYGYTF	TRBV28	TRBJ1-2	.	13	.
TGTGCCAGCAGCTTAGGGTTTGCGTACGAGCAGTACTTC	CASSLGFAYEQYF	TRBV7-8	TRBJ2-7	.	13	.
TGTGCCAGCAGTTCCCCACCGAGCAACCTCCAAGAGACCCAGTACTTC	CASSSPPSNLQETQYF	TRBV28	TRBJ2-5	.	16	.
TGTGCCAGCAGCTTAGCGCGGGGGTTAGCGGGAAGGTCCTACGAGCAGTACTTC	CASSLARGLAGRSYEQYF	TRBV7-2	TRBJ2-7	TRBD2	18	.
TGTGCCAGCACCAGGACAGAGAACACTGAAGCTTTCTTT	CASTRTENTEAFF	TRBV6-5	TRBJ1-1	.	13	.